What follows are 12 T cell receptor beta chains derived from one specimen sequenced in a study of blood T cells in healthy people across ages. The second PCR ran roughly 7 to 12 cycles with a sample-barcoded 5' primer and J-beta primers. Via MiXCR, TCRdb re-called the 5' RACE reads, giving one row per CDR3 protein. The table has about 1.7 million distinct CDR3 sequences, roughly 30% seen once. Input material: blood. The receptors originated from a woman aged 25 to 39 in good health.

The chain employs TRBV9 and TRBJ1-1, with TRBD1 as a possible D gene (6 bases). This CDR3 has 15 amino acids. V lost 0 bases and J 0 bases, leaving 9 bases between the germline ends. Germline loops: CDR1 SGDLS, CDR2 YYNGEE. Here the CDR3 DNA reads TGTGCCAGCAGCGTAGGGGGGGCCCTGAACACTGAAGCTTTCTTT. The encoded protein is CASSVGGALNTEAFF. The whole variable domain, remainder taken from reference TRBV9 and TRBJ1-1, is DSGVTQTPKHLITATGQRVTLRCSPRSGDLSVYWYQQSLDQGLQFLIQYYNGEERAKGNILERFSAQQFPDLHSELNLSSLELGDSALYFCASSVGGALNTEAFFGQGTRLTVV.

This chain links TRBV12-3 or TRBV12-4 with TRBJ1-5, with unresolved D. This CDR3 has 14 amino acids. Deletions cut 5 bases from V and 9 bases from J, with 17 bases between. CDR3 bases: TGTGCCAGCAGTCCGCCGGGTCTAACTTTGCCCCAGCATTTT. Translated: CASSPPGLTLPQHF.

At least ten counts were recorded for this clonotype. V gene TRBV7-9 combines with J gene TRBJ2-1; TRBD1 matches at 8 bases. V lost 11 bases, J lost 4 bases, and 7 bases stayed unmatched. Germline lookup yields CDR1 SEHNR and CDR2 FQNEAQ (reference sequence). The CDR3 extends over 13 amino acids. CDR3 in amino acids: CALPGGPYNEQFF. The CDR3, as DNA: TGTGCCTTGCCAGGGGGCCCGTACAATGAGCAGTTCTTC.

There are many counts of this clonotype. The V and J genes are TRBV29-1 and TRBJ2-3, with D unclear. V lost 7 bases, J lost 6 bases, and 14 bases lay in between. The CDR3 runs to 12 residues. Germline assignment: CDR1 SQVTM and CDR2 ANQGSEA. Here the CDR3 DNA reads TGCAGCGCGCCGCAAGGGAAGGATACGCAGTATTTT. Protein: CSAPQGKDTQYF.

The V call is TRBV6-1, the J call TRBJ2-1, with D perhaps matching TRBD2 (6 bases). Trimming left V 6 bases short and J 5 bases short, with 11 bases between. The germline V gene encodes CDR1 MNHNS and CDR2 SASEGT. The CDR3 runs 13 residues. The CDR3 is CASRLTSNNEQFF. Here the CDR3 DNA reads TGTGCCAGCAGGTTAACTAGCAACAATGAGCAGTTCTTC.

This rearrangement joins TRBV30 to TRBJ1-5; D gene unclear. V lost 2 bases, J lost 0 bases, and 5 bases lay in between. CDR1 GTSNPN and CDR2 SVGIG come from the germline V gene (reference sequence). The CDR3 has 13 residues. CDR3 region: CAWSQSSNQPQHF. The CDR3 region has the DNA TGTGCCTGGAGTCAAAGTAGCAATCAGCCCCAGCATTTT.

This clonotype was seen many times. The chain joins TRBV29-1 to TRBJ2-7; 9 bases align to TRBD2. Looked up from germline, CDR1 is SQVTM and CDR2 is ANQGSEA. The CDR3 is 16 amino acids. Trimming took 3 bases from V and 2 from J; bases not matched to a gene: 11. CDR3 sequence: CSVDNSLAGFTYEQYF. DNA for the CDR3: TGCAGCGTTGATAATTCCCTAGCGGGGTTTACCTACGAGCAGTACTTC.

This clonotype was seen repeatedly, ten times or more. The J gene is TRBJ2-1, the V gene TRBV5-4, with D unresolved. Trimming cost V 2 bases and J 6 bases, with 12 bases left between them. This CDR3 has 14 amino acids. The germline V gene encodes CDR1 SGHNT and CDR2 YYREEE (reference sequence). The CDR3 region is CASSFSDLRNEQFF. The DNA of the CDR3 is TGTGCCAGCAGCTTCTCGGACCTGCGCAATGAGCAGTTCTTC.

The chain employs TRBV2 and TRBJ1-2; D gene ambiguous. Trimming shortened V by 4 bases and J by 10 bases, and 10 bases separated the two germline ends. This CDR3 has 11 amino acids. Germline-derived CDR1 and CDR2 are SNHLY and FYNNEI. CDR3 sequence (DNA): TGTGCCAGCAGTGGGGGTAGAGACTACACCTTC. As protein: CASSGGRDYTF.

V and J are TRBV5-6 and TRBJ1-2; D ambiguous. The CDR3 extends over 13 amino acids. Trimming shortened V by 6 bases and J by 4 bases, and 13 bases separated the two germline ends. Germline V gene lookup returns CDR1 SGHDT and CDR2 YYEEEE. CDR3 coding DNA: TGTGCCAGCAAACGGCTCCTACGCTATGGCTACACCTTC. This codes for CASKRLLRYGYTF.

To note about this clonotype: One end of the junction fails to match germline, which may point to a read error. V gene TRBV12-3 or TRBV12-4 combines with J gene TRBJ2-7; the D gene is possibly TRBD1 (6 bases). The CDR3 runs 14 residues. DNA of the CDR3: TGTGCCAACAGTTTGGGGACACCGAACTACGAGCAGTACTTC. Translated: CANSLGTPNYEQYF.

This sequence joins TRBV7-9 and TRBJ1-2; unclear D gene. CDR3 length: 14 amino acids. The ends were cut back, 1 base at V and 6 bases at J, with 12 bases in the middle. Germline V gene sequence: CDR1 SEHNR, CDR2 FQNEAQ (reference sequence). The CDR3 sequence: CASSLEGRIHGYTF. For the CDR3, the DNA is TGTGCCAGCAGCTTAGAAGGACGTATACATGGCTACACCTTC.